This T cell receptor beta chain comes out of a study of shared clonotypes between healthy human individuals. Overall study: Per donor, CD8 memory used one plate, CD8 naive used two, CD4 memory used three and CD4 naive used three. Overall study results and limits: About 5% was the fraction of naive CD4 clonotypes found shared across four donors. Incompleteness in sorted-subset sequencing, despite large depth, was shown by rarefaction.

A remark on this clone: Its antigen is undetermined. This sample includes further DNA sequences coding for the same CDR3.

Per the germline V gene, CDR1 is SNHLY and CDR2 is FYNNEI. The CDR3 is 12 residues long. Trimming removed 5 bases from V and 4 bases from J; junction bases left unmatched: 1. Method: immunoSEQ multiplex PCR; TCRdb's copy keeps in-frame clones and lacks some. The table shows hundreds of thousands of clones, with less than 80% occurring only once. The rearrangement joins TRBV2 to TRBJ2-7; 8 nucleotides agree with TRBD1. This receptor was taken from a woman in her thirties in good health. Specimen: memory CD4+ T cells sorted from blood. As to subset: CD45RA-negative fraction. The CDR3 region has the DNA TGTGCCAGCAGTCGGACAGGGTACGAGCAGTACTTC. This sequence encodes CASSRTGYEQYF.